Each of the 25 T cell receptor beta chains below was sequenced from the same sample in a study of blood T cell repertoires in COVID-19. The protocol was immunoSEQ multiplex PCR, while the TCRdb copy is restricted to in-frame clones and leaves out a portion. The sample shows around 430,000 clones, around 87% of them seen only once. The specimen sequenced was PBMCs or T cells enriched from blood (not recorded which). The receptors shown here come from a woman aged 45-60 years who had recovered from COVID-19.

CDR3 sequence reads: CARSYTGSSGNTIYF. CDR3 DNA: TGTGCCAGAAGCTATACAGGGTCGTCTGGAAACACCATATATTTT. The chain carries TRBV5-3 and TRBJ1-3, with D perhaps matching TRBD1 (6 bases). TRBV5-3 is marked as an open reading frame, function uncertain. This CDR3 is 15 amino acids long. Deletions cut 3 bases from V and 1 base from J, with 11 bases between.

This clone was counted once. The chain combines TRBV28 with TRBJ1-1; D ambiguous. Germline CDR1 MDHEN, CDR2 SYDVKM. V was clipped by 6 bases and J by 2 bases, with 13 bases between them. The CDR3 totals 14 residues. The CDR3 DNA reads TGTGCCAGCAGCCTCGGACTGTTTAACACTGAAGCTTTCTTT. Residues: CASSLGLFNTEAFF.

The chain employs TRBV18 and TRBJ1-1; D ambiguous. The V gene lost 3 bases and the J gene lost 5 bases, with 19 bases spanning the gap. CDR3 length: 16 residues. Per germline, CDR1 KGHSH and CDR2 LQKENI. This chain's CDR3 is CASSPSSTPGGTEAFF. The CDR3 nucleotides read TGTGCCAGCTCACCGTCCTCCACACCCGGAGGGACTGAAGCTTTCTTT.

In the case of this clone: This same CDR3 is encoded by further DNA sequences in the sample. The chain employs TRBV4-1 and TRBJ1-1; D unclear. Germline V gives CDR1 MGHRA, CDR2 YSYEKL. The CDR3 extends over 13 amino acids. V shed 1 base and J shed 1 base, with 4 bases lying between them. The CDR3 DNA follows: TGCGCCAGCAGCCAAGCAGGGAACACTGAAGCTTTCTTT. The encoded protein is CASSQAGNTEAFF.

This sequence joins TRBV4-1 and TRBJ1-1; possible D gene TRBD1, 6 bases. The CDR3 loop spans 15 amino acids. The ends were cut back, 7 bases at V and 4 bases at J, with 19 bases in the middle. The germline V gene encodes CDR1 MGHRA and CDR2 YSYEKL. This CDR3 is CASTHSQQGSTEAFF. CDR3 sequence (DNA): TGCGCCAGCACCCACAGTCAACAGGGATCCACTGAAGCTTTCTTT.

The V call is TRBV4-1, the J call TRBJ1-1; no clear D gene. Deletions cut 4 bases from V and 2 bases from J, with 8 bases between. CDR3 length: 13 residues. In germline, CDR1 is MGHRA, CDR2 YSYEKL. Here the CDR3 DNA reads TGCGCCAGCAGCCGCGAAATTAACACTGAAGCTTTCTTT. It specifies CASSREINTEAFF.

CDR3 DNA: TGTGCCAGCAGCTTGGCGTTAGCGGGGGGACCCTACAATGAGCAGTTCTTC. It translates to CASSLALAGGPYNEQFF. The chain uses TRBV5-8 and TRBJ2-1; 10 bases are a match to TRBD2. The CDR3 consists of 17 residues. J lost 2 bases, V lost 0 bases, and 5 bases had no gene match. In germline, CDR1 is SGHTS, CDR2 YDEGEE.

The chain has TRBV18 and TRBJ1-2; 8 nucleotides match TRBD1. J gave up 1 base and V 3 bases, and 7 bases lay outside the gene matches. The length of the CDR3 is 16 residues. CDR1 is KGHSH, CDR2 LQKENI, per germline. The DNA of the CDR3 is TGTGCCAGCTCACCGCCATCGACAGGGGTTAACTATGGCTACACCTTC. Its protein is CASSPPSTGVNYGYTF.

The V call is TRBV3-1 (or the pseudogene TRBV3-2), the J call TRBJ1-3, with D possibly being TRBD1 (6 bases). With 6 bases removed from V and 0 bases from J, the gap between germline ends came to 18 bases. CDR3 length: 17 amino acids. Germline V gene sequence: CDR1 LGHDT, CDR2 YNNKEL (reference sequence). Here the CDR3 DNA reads TGTGCCAGCAGTGGGGGCCAGGGACGACTCTCTGGAAACACCATATATTTT. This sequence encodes CASSGGQGRLSGNTIYF.

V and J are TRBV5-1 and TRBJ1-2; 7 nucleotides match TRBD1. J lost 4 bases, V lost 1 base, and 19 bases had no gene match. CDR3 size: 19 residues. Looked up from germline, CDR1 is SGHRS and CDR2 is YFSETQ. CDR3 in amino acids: CASSLYPSDPNRGLYGYTF. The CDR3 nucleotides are TGCGCCAGCAGCTTGTACCCCAGCGATCCCAACAGGGGTCTCTATGGCTACACCTTC.

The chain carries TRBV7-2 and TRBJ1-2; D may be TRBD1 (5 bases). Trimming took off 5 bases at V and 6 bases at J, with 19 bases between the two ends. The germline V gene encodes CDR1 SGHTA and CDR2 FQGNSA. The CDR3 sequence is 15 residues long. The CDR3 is CASSPGVWKGHGYTF. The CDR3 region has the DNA TGTGCCAGCAGCCCGGGGGTCTGGAAAGGTCATGGCTACACCTTC. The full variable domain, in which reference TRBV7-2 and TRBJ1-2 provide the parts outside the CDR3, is GAGVSQSPSNKVTEKGKDVELRCDPISGHTALYWYRQSLGQGLEFLIYFQGNSAPDKSGLPSDRFSAERTGGSVSTLTIQRTQQEDSAVYLCASSPGVWKGHGYTFGSGTRLTVV.

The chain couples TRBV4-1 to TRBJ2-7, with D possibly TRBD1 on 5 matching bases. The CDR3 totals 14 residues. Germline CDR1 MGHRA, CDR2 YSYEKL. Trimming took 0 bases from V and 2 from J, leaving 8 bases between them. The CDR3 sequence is CASSQEGLAYEQYF. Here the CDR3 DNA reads TGCGCCAGCAGCCAAGAGGGGCTAGCCTACGAGCAGTACTTC.

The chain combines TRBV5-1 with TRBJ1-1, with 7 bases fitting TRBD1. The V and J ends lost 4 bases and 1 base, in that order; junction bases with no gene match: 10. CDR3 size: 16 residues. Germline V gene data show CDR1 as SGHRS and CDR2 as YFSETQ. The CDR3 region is CASSALGQTQNTEAFF. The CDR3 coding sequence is TGCGCCAGCAGCGCCTTGGGACAGACCCAGAACACTGAAGCTTTCTTT.

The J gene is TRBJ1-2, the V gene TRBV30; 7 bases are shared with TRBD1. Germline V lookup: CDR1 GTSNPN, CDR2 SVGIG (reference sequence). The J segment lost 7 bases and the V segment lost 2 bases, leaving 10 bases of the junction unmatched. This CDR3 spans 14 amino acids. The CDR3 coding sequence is TGTGCCTGGAGTCCGACAGGGCGTGGCTCTGGCTACACCTTC. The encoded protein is CAWSPTGRGSGYTF.

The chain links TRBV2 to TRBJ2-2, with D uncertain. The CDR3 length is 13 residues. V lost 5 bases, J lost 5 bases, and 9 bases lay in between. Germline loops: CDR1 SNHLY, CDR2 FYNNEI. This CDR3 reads CASSQSETGELFF. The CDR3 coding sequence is TGTGCCAGCAGTCAGTCAGAAACCGGGGAGCTGTTTTTT.

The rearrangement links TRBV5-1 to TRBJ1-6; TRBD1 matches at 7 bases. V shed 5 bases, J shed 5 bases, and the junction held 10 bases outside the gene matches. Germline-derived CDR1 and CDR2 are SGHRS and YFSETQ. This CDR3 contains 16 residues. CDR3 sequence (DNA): TGCGCCAGCAGACTCAGGACAGGACCTAATAATTCACCCCTCCACTTT. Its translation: CASRLRTGPNNSPLHF.

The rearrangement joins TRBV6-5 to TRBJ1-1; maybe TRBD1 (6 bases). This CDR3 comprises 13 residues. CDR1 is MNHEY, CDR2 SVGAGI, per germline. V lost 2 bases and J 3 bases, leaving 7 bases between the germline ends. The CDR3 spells CASSYTGHTEAFF. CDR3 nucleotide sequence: TGTGCCAGCAGTTACACAGGGCACACTGAAGCTTTCTTT.

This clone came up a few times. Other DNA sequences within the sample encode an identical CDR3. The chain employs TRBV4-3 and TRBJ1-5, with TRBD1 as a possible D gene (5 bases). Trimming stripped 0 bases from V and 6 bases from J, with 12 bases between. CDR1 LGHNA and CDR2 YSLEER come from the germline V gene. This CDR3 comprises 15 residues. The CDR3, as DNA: TGCGCCAGCAGCCAAGATCTTAGGGGCGGTCAGCCCCAGCATTTT. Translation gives CASSQDLRGGQPQHF.

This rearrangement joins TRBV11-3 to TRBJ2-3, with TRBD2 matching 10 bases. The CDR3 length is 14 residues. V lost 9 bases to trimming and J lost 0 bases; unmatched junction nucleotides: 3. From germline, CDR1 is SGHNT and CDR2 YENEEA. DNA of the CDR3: TGTGCCAGTGCTAGCGGGGGCAGCACAGATACGCAGTATTTT. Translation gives CASASGGSTDTQYF.

CDR3 nucleotides: TGTGCCTGGACCGGTACTATGAACACTGAAGCTTTCTTT. Protein: CAWTGTMNTEAFF. The V call is TRBV30, the J call TRBJ1-1; the D is unclear. The ends were cut back, 4 bases at V and 0 bases at J, with 9 bases in the middle. CDR3 length: 13 amino acids. The germline gives CDR1 GTSNPN, CDR2 SVGIG (reference sequence).

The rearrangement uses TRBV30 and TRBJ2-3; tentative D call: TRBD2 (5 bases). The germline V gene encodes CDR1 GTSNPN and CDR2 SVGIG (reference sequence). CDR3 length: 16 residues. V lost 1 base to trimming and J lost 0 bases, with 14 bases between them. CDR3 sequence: CAWSAGVGSSTDTQYF. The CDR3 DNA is TGTGCCTGGAGTGCCGGGGTGGGATCTAGCACAGATACGCAGTATTTT.

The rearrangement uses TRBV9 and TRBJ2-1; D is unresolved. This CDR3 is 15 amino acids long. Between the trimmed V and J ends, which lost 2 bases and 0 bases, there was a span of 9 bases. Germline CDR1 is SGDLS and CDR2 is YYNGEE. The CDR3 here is CASSVASRSYNEQFF. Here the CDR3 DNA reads TGTGCCAGCAGCGTGGCCTCCCGCTCCTACAATGAGCAGTTCTTC.

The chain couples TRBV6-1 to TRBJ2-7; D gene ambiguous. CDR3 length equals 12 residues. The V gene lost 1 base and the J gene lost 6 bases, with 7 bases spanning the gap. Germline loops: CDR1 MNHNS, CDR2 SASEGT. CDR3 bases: TGTGCCAGCAGTGAAGGTTCCGGCGAGCAGTACTTC. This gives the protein CASSEGSGEQYF.

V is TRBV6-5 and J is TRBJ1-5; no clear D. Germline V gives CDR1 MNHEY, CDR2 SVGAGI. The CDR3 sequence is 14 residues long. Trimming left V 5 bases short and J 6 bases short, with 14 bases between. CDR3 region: CASSLFGDGQPQHF. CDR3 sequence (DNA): TGTGCCAGCAGTCTTTTCGGGGATGGTCAGCCCCAGCATTTT.

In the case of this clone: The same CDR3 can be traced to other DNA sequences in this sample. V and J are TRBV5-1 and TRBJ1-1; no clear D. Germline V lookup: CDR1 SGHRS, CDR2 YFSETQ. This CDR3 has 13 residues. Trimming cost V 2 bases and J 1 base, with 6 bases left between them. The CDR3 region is CASSFTENTEAFF. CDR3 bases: TGCGCCAGCAGCTTCACAGAGAACACTGAAGCTTTCTTT.